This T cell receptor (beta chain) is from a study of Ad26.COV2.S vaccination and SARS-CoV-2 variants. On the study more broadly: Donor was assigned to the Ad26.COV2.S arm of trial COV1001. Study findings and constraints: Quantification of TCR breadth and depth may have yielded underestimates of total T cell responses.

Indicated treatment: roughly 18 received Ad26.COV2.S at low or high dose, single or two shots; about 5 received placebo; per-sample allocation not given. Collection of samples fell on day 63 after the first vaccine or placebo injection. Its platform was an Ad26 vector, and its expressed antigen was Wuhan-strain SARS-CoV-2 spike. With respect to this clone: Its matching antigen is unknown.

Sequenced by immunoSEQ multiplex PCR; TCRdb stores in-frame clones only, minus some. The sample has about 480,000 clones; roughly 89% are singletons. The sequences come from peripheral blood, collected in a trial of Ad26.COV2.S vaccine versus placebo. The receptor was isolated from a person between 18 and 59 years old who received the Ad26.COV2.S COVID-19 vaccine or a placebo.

The CDR3 sequence is CASSKRFGGRRVTDTQYF. CDR3 DNA: TGTGCCAGCAGCAAAAGATTTGGGGGGAGACGGGTCACAGATACGCAGTATTTT. The V call is TRBV7-2, the J call TRBJ2-3, with D possibly TRBD2 on 6 matching bases. The germline CDR1 and CDR2 sequences are SGHTA and FQGNSA. The CDR3 sequence is 18 residues long. V lost 5 bases, J lost 2 bases, and 23 bases lay in between.